The TCR beta chain under discussion was sequenced for a study of blood T cell repertoires in COVID-19. Germline CDR1 reads SGHRS; CDR2 reads YFSETQ. This CDR3 comprises 16 residues. V lost 4 bases and J 0 bases, leaving 16 bases between the germline ends. Using immunoSEQ multiplex PCR, the repertoire was profiled, and TCRdb retains in-frame clones only, with some absent. The repertoire holds 250,000 or so clones, roughly 84% seen once, with around 4% in the top ten. The J gene is TRBJ1-1, the V gene TRBV5-1, with D possibly matching TRBD1 (5 bases). The clonotype originates from a man aged 55 to 70 with acute or convalescent COVID-19. Material: peripheral blood. This CDR3 reads CASSTGQAPVNTEAFF. The CDR3 bases are TGCGCCAGCAGCACCGGACAAGCCCCCGTGAACACTGAAGCTTTCTTT.